One sample yielded the 21 T cell receptor beta chains listed below, sequenced in a study of blood T cell repertoires in COVID-19. Some clones are missing from TCRdb's copy, which holds only in-frame ones; the method was immunoSEQ multiplex PCR. The sample lists under 300,000 clones, over 75% occurring once. Sequences were obtained from peripheral blood. Receptor source: a woman in her forties who had recovered from COVID-19.

This rearrangement joins TRBV7-3 to TRBJ2-1, with 8 positions matching TRBD2. Germline V gene data show CDR1 as SGHTA and CDR2 as FQGTGA. The CDR3 is made up of 16 amino acids. V shed 6 bases and J 0 bases; nucleotides not matched to a gene: 7. The CDR3 sequence is CASRPLAGSSYNEQFF. CDR3 DNA sequence: TGTGCCAGCAGACCCCTAGCGGGTAGCTCCTACAATGAGCAGTTCTTC.

J is TRBJ2-2 and V is TRBV12-5; maybe TRBD1 (5 bases). CDR3 size: 15 residues. The V and J ends lost 9 bases and 3 bases respectively, with 17 bases between them. Germline V lookup: CDR1 LGHNT, CDR2 FRNRAP. The CDR3 DNA reads TGTGCTAGGATAACTCTGACAGATGACACCGGGGAGCTGTTTTTT. It specifies CARITLTDDTGELFF.

This clone appeared once. The chain has TRBV4-3 and TRBJ1-2; D unclear. The CDR3 runs to 17 residues. V lost 0 bases to trimming and J lost 5 bases, with 19 bases between them. The V gene's germline CDR1 is LGHNA and CDR2 YSLEER. CDR3 protein: CASSQDLWGENLYGYTF. The CDR3 DNA reads TGCGCCAGCAGCCAAGATCTTTGGGGAGAAAACTTATATGGCTACACCTTC.

The table lists this clone with a count of one. The J gene is TRBJ1-2, the V gene TRBV5-1; 8 bases map to TRBD1. The V and J ends lost 0 bases and 1 base, in that order; junction bases with no gene match: 8. The CDR3 is 17 residues long. CDR1 SGHRS and CDR2 YFSETQ come from the germline V gene. CDR3 residues: CASSLDGRGPRNYGYTF. The CDR3 DNA follows: TGCGCCAGCAGCTTGGATGGCAGGGGGCCCCGTAACTATGGCTACACCTTC.

The table lists this clone with a count of one. The chain uses TRBV5-1 and TRBJ2-3; 10 bases are shared with TRBD2. The CDR3 is 15 residues long. V lost 4 bases, J lost 7 bases, and 9 bases stayed unmatched. Germline loops: CDR1 SGHRS, CDR2 YFSETQ. CDR3 sequence reads: CASSVAGGPPNTQYF. For the CDR3, the DNA is TGCGCCAGCAGCGTAGCGGGGGGCCCCCCGAATACGCAGTATTTT.

This chain links TRBV5-1 with TRBJ2-1; 13 positions match TRBD2. The CDR3 runs to 19 residues. The V gene end was trimmed by 3 bases and the J gene end by 0 bases; junction bases not matched to a gene: 9. Germline lookup yields CDR1 SGHRS and CDR2 YFSETQ. CDR3 coding DNA: TGCGCCAGCAGCTCGGTTCCGGGACTAGCGGGGCGCTCCTACAATGAGCAGTTCTTC. It is translated as CASSSVPGLAGRSYNEQFF.

This chain uses TRBV5-5 with TRBJ1-5; 7 positions match TRBD1. V dropped 5 bases and J dropped 2; count of bases not matched to a gene: 7. This CDR3 spans 15 amino acids. Looked up from germline, CDR1 is SGHKS and CDR2 is YYEKEE (reference sequence). CDR3 in DNA: TGTGCCAGCAGTCCAGGGGGGTATGGCAATCAGCCCCAGCATTTT. Its protein is CASSPGGYGNQPQHF.

The rearrangement links TRBV6-5 to TRBJ2-7; weak D call: TRBD1 (5 bases). The CDR3 has 15 residues. CDR1 is MNHEY and CDR2 is SVGAGI in the germline V gene. Trimming removed 5 bases from V and 5 bases from J, with 19 bases in between. The chain's CDR3 is CASSLGADLPDEQYF. CDR3 bases: TGTGCCAGCAGTCTTGGGGCAGATTTACCCGACGAGCAGTACTTC.

The chain couples TRBV7-8 to TRBJ2-7; tentative D call: TRBD2 (5 bases). The CDR3 runs to 15 residues. CDR1 is SGHVS, CDR2 FQNEAQ, per germline. The V gene lost 3 bases and the J gene lost 9 bases, with 21 bases spanning the gap. CDR3 loop: CASSFISGDTQGQYF. The CDR3 bases are TGTGCCAGCAGCTTCATCTCCGGGGATACACAAGGGCAGTACTTC.

This clone has only one observation. The J gene is TRBJ1-6, the V gene TRBV5-5, with TRBD1 matching over 8 bases. V was pared by 4 bases and J by 10 bases, with 16 bases of the junction left unmatched. CDR3 length: 17 amino acids. Per germline, CDR1 SGHKS and CDR2 YYEKEE (reference sequence). CDR3 DNA: TGTGCCAGCAGCCCGAGAATAGGACAGGGAAGGGGATCACCCCTCCACTTT. This codes for CASSPRIGQGRGSPLHF.

This chain joins TRBV4-2 and TRBJ2-3; D is perhaps TRBD1 (5 bases). Germline CDR1 and CDR2: LGHNA and YNFKEQ. The V end lost 0 bases, the J end lost 1 base, and 14 bases lay between the germline ends. The CDR3 contains 17 residues. The CDR3 reads CASSQDGQGWGTDTQYF. CDR3 coding DNA: TGTGCCAGCAGCCAAGATGGGCAGGGATGGGGCACAGATACGCAGTATTTT.

The V and J genes are TRBV24-1 and TRBJ2-3; D might be TRBD2 (6 bases). V was clipped by 4 bases and J by 6 bases, with 22 bases between them. This CDR3 spans 17 amino acids. Looked up from germline, CDR1 is KGHDR and CDR2 is SFDVKD. The CDR3 bases are TGTGCCACCAGTGACACCGGCGGTCCAGGGACTTTGGATACGCAGTATTTT. Protein: CATSDTGGPGTLDTQYF.

V gene TRBV19 combines with J gene TRBJ2-2; 12 positions agree with TRBD1. The CDR3 totals 17 residues. J was trimmed by 3 bases and V by 3 bases; bases with no gene match: 5. Germline V gene sequence: CDR1 LNHDA, CDR2 SQIVND (reference sequence). This chain's CDR3 is CASSITGQGADTGELFF. The DNA of the CDR3 is TGTGCCAGTAGTATTACGGGACAGGGGGCCGACACCGGGGAGCTGTTTTTT.

This chain links TRBV27 with TRBJ2-7, with TRBD1 matching over 8 bases. The CDR3 extends over 13 amino acids. Germline CDR1 is MNHEY and CDR2 is SMNVEV (reference sequence). V dropped 3 bases and J dropped 5; count of bases not matched to a gene: 3. CDR3 sequence: CASSFRGPDEQYF. The CDR3 DNA is TGTGCCAGCAGTTTCAGGGGGCCGGACGAGCAGTACTTC.

V usage is TRBV14 and J usage is TRBJ2-2; the D gene is possibly TRBD1 (5 bases). This CDR3 comprises 16 residues. Per the germline V gene, CDR1 is SGHDN and CDR2 is FVKESK. The V end lost 1 base, the J end lost 5 bases, and 14 bases lay between the germline ends. The chain's CDR3 is CASSQVGAQRTGELFF. CDR3 DNA sequence: TGTGCCAGCAGCCAAGTAGGGGCTCAAAGGACCGGGGAGCTGTTTTTT.

This chain joins TRBV19 and TRBJ1-2, with TRBD1 identical over 9 bases. The J segment lost 7 bases and the V segment lost 1 base, leaving 7 bases of the junction unmatched. Per germline, CDR1 LNHDA and CDR2 SQIVND (reference sequence). The CDR3 sequence is 15 residues long. CDR3 residues: CASSIAGQGKGGYTF. DNA for the CDR3: TGTGCCAGTAGTATAGCGGGACAGGGAAAGGGTGGCTACACCTTC.

The rearrangement links TRBV7-9 to TRBJ2-5; 7 bases line up with TRBD1. Germline CDR1 and CDR2: SEHNR and FQNEAQ (reference sequence). There are 15 residues in the CDR3. After removal of 1 base from V and 1 base from J, the junction contained 3 bases not matched to a gene. This chain's CDR3 is CASSLGGTAQETQYF. The CDR3 DNA sequence: TGTGCCAGCAGCTTAGGGGGGACAGCCCAAGAGACCCAGTACTTC.

The gene calls are TRBV19 and TRBJ2-5; TRBD1 aligns across 7 bases. J gave up 2 bases and V 5 bases, and 2 bases lay outside the gene matches. CDR1 LNHDA and CDR2 SQIVND come from the germline V gene (reference sequence). This CDR3 has 13 residues. CDR3 coding DNA: TGTGCCAGTAGTGGGACAGTACAAGAGACCCAGTACTTC. It is translated as CASSGTVQETQYF.

The V and J genes are TRBV6-2 or TRBV6-3 and TRBJ2-1, with TRBD2 matching 7 bases. The CDR3 loop spans 17 amino acids. V was clipped by 0 bases and J by 4 bases; unmatched bases: 9. Germline assignment: CDR1 MNHEY and CDR2 SVGEGT. The CDR3 bases are TGTGCCAGCAGTTACTCGAATCCGGCGGGGGTTTACAATGAGCAGTTCTTC. It encodes CASSYSNPAGVYNEQFF.

This clone occurred a few times. The chain links TRBV27 to TRBJ1-1; 9 bases are a match to TRBD1. The junction had 9 bases not matched to a gene; V was cut back by 6 bases and J by 1 base. CDR1 and CDR2 (germline): MNHEY, SMNVEV (reference sequence). The CDR3 sequence is 16 residues long. This CDR3 is CASSPLPGQGNTEAFF. CDR3 sequence (DNA): TGTGCCAGCAGCCCTCTACCGGGACAGGGGAACACTGAAGCTTTCTTT.

This clone has a handful of counts. This specimen includes other DNA sequences encoding the same CDR3. This chain links TRBV27 with TRBJ1-2, with D perhaps TRBD1 (5 bases). V was trimmed by 6 bases and J by 1 base, leaving 6 bases between them. This CDR3 has 12 amino acids. Germline CDR1 and CDR2: MNHEY and SMNVEV (reference sequence). CDR3 residues: CASRTVNYGYTF. CDR3 DNA sequence: TGTGCCAGCAGGACAGTTAACTATGGCTACACCTTC.